This entry lists 22 T cell receptor beta chains sequenced from one sample in a study of shared clonotypes between healthy human individuals (dated by TCRdb to 2020 to 2021). To prepare the library, the immunoSEQ multiplex PCR assay was applied. The table comes from immuneACCESS by way of TCRdb, which keeps in-frame sequences with V and J called. Part of the clones is missing from these tables; in studies checked, under half for an unresolved V gene and the rest for unknown reasons. The sample yields about 2.4 million clones; more than 80% were counted once. Of the sample, under 0.15% falls within the top ten clones. Sequencing input: naive CD4+ T cells sorted from blood. Explained via the paper, the cell subset or site label denotes: CD45RA+ positively selected. Receptor source: a man younger than 30 in good health.

The gene calls are TRBV7-2 and TRBJ1-3; no definite D call. The germline V gene has CDR1 SGHTA and CDR2 FQGNSA. This CDR3 spans 16 amino acids. V was trimmed by 1 base and J by 1 base, leaving 11 bases between them. The CDR3 spells CASSLGGFISGNTIYF. For the CDR3, the DNA is TGTGCCAGCAGCTTAGGCGGATTCATATCTGGAAACACCATATATTTT.

This clone was seen a single time. The gene calls are TRBV6-5 and TRBJ2-7; 7 bases map to TRBD1. Germline loops: CDR1 MNHEY, CDR2 SVGAGI. V was clipped by 5 bases and J by 2 bases; unmatched bases: 6. This CDR3 comprises 14 residues. In nucleotides, the CDR3 is TGTGCCAGCAGTCCCCGGGGACAGCCCTACGAGCAGTACTTC. Protein sequence: CASSPRGQPYEQYF.

This sequence joins TRBV5-4 and TRBJ2-7; D not resolved. The germline gives CDR1 SGHNT, CDR2 YYREEE (reference sequence). The V gene lost 3 bases and the J gene lost 0 bases, with 7 bases spanning the gap. The CDR3 extends over 13 amino acids. The DNA for the CDR3 is TGTGCCAGCAGCTCGAGCGTCTCCTACGAGCAGTACTTC. Translated: CASSSSVSYEQYF.

This clone has a single count. The genes are TRBV2 and TRBJ1-1, with 9 bases matching TRBD1. Germline loops: CDR1 SNHLY, CDR2 FYNNEI. V lost 3 bases, J lost 5 bases, and 10 bases stayed unmatched. This CDR3 region has 16 residues. CDR3 coding DNA: TGTGCCAGCAGTGAGGGGTACACAGGGGGCTTGACTGAAGCTTTCTTT. It codes for CASSEGYTGGLTEAFF.

This rearrangement joins TRBV7-6 to TRBJ2-3, with 11 positions matching TRBD2. Germline V gene data show CDR1 as SGHVS and CDR2 as FNYEAQ. The CDR3 contains 17 residues. The V and J ends lost 3 bases and 1 base, in that order; junction bases with no gene match: 6. As DNA, the CDR3 is TGTGCCAGCAGCTTGCTAGCGGGAGGACGCGGCACAGATACGCAGTATTTT. Translation: CASSLLAGGRGTDTQYF.

The chain carries TRBV6-5 and TRBJ2-7; maybe TRBD1 (6 bases). Trimming took off 5 bases at V and 3 bases at J, with 17 bases between the two ends. Germline-derived CDR1 and CDR2 are MNHEY and SVGAGI. CDR3 length: 15 residues. The CDR3 here is CASSQTTGSLYEQYF. As DNA, the CDR3 is TGTGCCAGCAGTCAAACGACAGGTTCCCTCTACGAGCAGTACTTC.

The genes are TRBV6-1 and TRBJ1-5, with a weak D call TRBD1 (6 bases). The CDR3 is 15 amino acids. V was trimmed by 3 bases and J by 4 bases, leaving 13 bases between them. Germline V gene data show CDR1 as MNHNS and CDR2 as SASEGT. Here the CDR3 DNA reads TGTGCCAGCAGTGATGACGGACAGATAAATCAGCCCCAGCATTTT. Encoded protein: CASSDDGQINQPQHF.

This sequence joins TRBV30 and TRBJ1-2, with 9 bases fitting TRBD1. The trim removed 4 bases at V and 5 bases at J, leaving 2 bases unmatched. This CDR3 has 12 amino acids. Germline CDR1 reads GTSNPN; CDR2 reads SVGIG (reference sequence). In DNA form, the CDR3 reads TGTGCCTGGATGACAGGGGGTTATGGCTACACCTTC. It codes for CAWMTGGYGYTF.

This clone was recorded once. The chain has TRBV7-8 and TRBJ2-7; D is unresolved. CDR3 length: 13 amino acids. Trimming took 0 bases from V and 7 from J, leaving 10 bases between them. Per the germline V gene, CDR1 is SGHVS and CDR2 is FQNEAQ. The CDR3 bases are TGTGCCAGCAGCTTAGCCGGGCTTACGGAGCAGTACTTC. Encoded protein: CASSLAGLTEQYF.

The chain is built from TRBV5-5 and TRBJ1-4, with D hard to call. CDR1 SGHKS and CDR2 YYEKEE come from the germline V gene (reference sequence). Trimming left V 1 base short and J 0 bases short, with 7 bases between. This CDR3 is built from 15 residues. The CDR3 reads CASSLSVTTNEKLFF. The CDR3 DNA sequence: TGTGCCAGCAGCTTGTCGGTTACAACTAATGAAAAACTGTTTTTT.

The chain couples TRBV18 to TRBJ2-2; 9 nucleotides agree with TRBD1. Germline lookup yields CDR1 KGHSH and CDR2 LQKENI. V shed 8 bases, J shed 0 bases, and the junction held 1 base outside the gene matches. The CDR3 contains 14 residues. CDR3 DNA: TGTGCCAGCCGGACAGGGGCGAACACCGGGGAGCTGTTTTTT. Translating it yields CASRTGANTGELFF.

The gene calls are TRBV9 and TRBJ2-6; D remains unclear. The ends were cut back, 3 bases at V and 2 bases at J, with 3 bases in the middle. In germline, CDR1 is SGDLS, CDR2 YYNGEE. The CDR3 has 13 residues. CDR3 sequence (DNA): TGTGCCAGCAGCGAACCTGGGGCCAACGTCCTGACTTTC. This translates into CASSEPGANVLTF.

This clone has just one count. The rearrangement joins TRBV29-1 to TRBJ1-2; maybe TRBD1 (5 bases). Looked up from germline, CDR1 is SQVTM and CDR2 is ANQGSEA. V shed 0 bases and J shed 3 bases, with 11 bases lying between them. The CDR3 has 14 amino acids. CDR3 coding DNA: TGCAGCGTTGAAGAGACAGTAGGGGACTATGGCTACACCTTC. This codes for CSVEETVGDYGYTF.

The chain uses TRBV18 and TRBJ2-1; TRBD2 agrees at 13 bases. The CDR3 loop spans 17 amino acids. Germline V CDR1 and CDR2: KGHSH, LQKENI. V dropped 0 bases and J dropped 6; count of bases not matched to a gene: 5. In DNA form, the CDR3 reads TGTGCCAGCTCACCACCCGGTGGGACTAGCGGGGTCAATGAGCAGTTCTTC. Amino acids: CASSPPGGTSGVNEQFF.

The chain has TRBV18 and TRBJ1-5; D remains ambiguous. V lost 6 bases and J 5 bases, leaving 14 bases between the germline ends. CDR3 length: 14 amino acids. Germline loops: CDR1 KGHSH, CDR2 LQKENI. CDR3 in amino acids: CASSPGPFDQPQHF. CDR3 in DNA: TGTGCCAGCTCTCCGGGCCCCTTCGATCAGCCCCAGCATTTT.

This clone was found a few times. This chain links TRBV15 with TRBJ1-2; tentative D call: TRBD1 (5 bases). V shed 4 bases and J shed 8 bases, with 14 bases lying between them. The CDR3 is 13 amino acids. In germline, CDR1 is LNHNV, CDR2 YYDKDF (reference sequence). The CDR3 reads CATSTRGGNGYTF. The CDR3, as DNA: TGTGCCACCAGCACCCGGGGGGGTAACGGCTACACCTTC.

The V call is TRBV10-3, the J call TRBJ1-5, with 9 bases that match TRBD1. Germline loops: CDR1 ENHRY, CDR2 SYGVKD. V lost 4 bases, J lost 0 bases, and 1 base stayed unmatched. The CDR3 runs to 15 residues. CDR3 in amino acids: CAISGTGDSNQPQHF. The CDR3 bases are TGTGCCATCAGTGGGACAGGGGATAGCAATCAGCCCCAGCATTTT.

The chain is built from TRBV5-1 and TRBJ2-3, with 8 bases that match TRBD1. V trimming: 4 bases; J trimming: 5 bases; junction bases outside the gene matches: 12. This CDR3 spans 16 amino acids. The V gene's germline CDR1 is SGHRS and CDR2 YFSETQ. The CDR3 spells CASSRGGQAEGDTQYF. In nucleotides, the CDR3 is TGCGCCAGCAGCCGAGGGGGACAGGCGGAGGGAGATACGCAGTATTTT.

This sequence joins TRBV6-5 and TRBJ1-2; no definite D call. The CDR3 runs to 15 residues. Germline values: CDR1 MNHEY, CDR2 SVGAGI. V lost 0 bases, J lost 2 bases, and 10 bases lay in between. The CDR3 region has the DNA TGTGCCAGCAGTTACTCTAAGAACGGGAACTATGGCTACACCTTC. Amino acids: CASSYSKNGNYGYTF.

The gene calls are TRBV18 and TRBJ2-7; D is unresolved. The length of the CDR3 is 14 residues. V lost 3 bases and J 3 bases, leaving 12 bases between the germline ends. Germline CDR1 is KGHSH and CDR2 is LQKENI. The CDR3: CASSPPGEGYEQYF. CDR3 sequence (DNA): TGTGCCAGCTCACCCCCTGGAGAAGGCTACGAGCAGTACTTC. Drawing the rest from reference TRBV18 and TRBJ2-7, the complete variable domain is NAGVMQNPRHLVRRRGQEARLRCSPMKGHSHVYWYRQLPEEGLKFMVYLQKENIIDESGMPKERFSAEFPKEGPSILRIQQVVRGDSAAYFCASSPPGEGYEQYFGPGTRLTVT.

The chain employs TRBV5-1 and TRBJ2-2; 9 bases fit TRBD1. The CDR3 runs 14 residues. With 6 bases clipped from V and 5 bases from J, the junction kept 5 bases outside the gene matches. Per germline, CDR1 SGHRS and CDR2 YFSETQ. The CDR3 protein is CASNRDRDTGELFF. CDR3 bases: TGCGCCAGCAACCGGGACAGGGATACCGGGGAGCTGTTTTTT.

This rearrangement joins TRBV18 to TRBJ2-7, with TRBD1 matching 9 bases. CDR3 length equals 13 residues. V lost 5 bases to trimming and J lost 6 bases; unmatched junction nucleotides: 5. CDR1 and CDR2 from the germline V gene are KGHSH and LQKENI. CDR3 protein: CASSGDRVSEQYF. DNA of the CDR3: TGTGCCAGCTCAGGGGACAGGGTCAGCGAGCAGTACTTC.